The 23 T cell receptor beta chains presented below share a single source sample, sequenced in a study of blood T cells in healthy people across ages. Sample-barcoded 5' priming and a J-beta primer mix drove a second PCR of about 7 to 12 cycles. TCRdb fed the 5' RACE reads into MiXCR, producing one record per CDR3 protein. The sample comprises 700,000 or so distinct CDR3 sequences, about 20% of which are singletons, and about 20% rests with the top ten. Input material: blood. The source is a man aged 65-85 years in good health.

The genes are TRBV20-1 and TRBJ2-3; D not resolved. With 4 bases removed from V and 10 bases from J, the gap between germline ends came to 9 bases. Germline assignment: CDR1 DFQATT and CDR2 SNEGSKA (reference sequence). This CDR3 spans 10 amino acids. Here the CDR3 reads CSATVSPQYF. The CDR3 DNA sequence: TGCAGTGCTACGGTTTCGCCGCAGTATTTT.

There are many counts of this clonotype. J is TRBJ2-5 and V is TRBV3-1, with TRBD2 matching over 9 bases. The J call may be incorrect, as the DNA end agrees better with TRBJ2-7. The CDR3 contains 13 residues. Per germline, CDR1 LGHDT and CDR2 YNNKEL (reference sequence). The CDR3 sequence: CASRTSGQYEQYF. The DNA of the CDR3 is TGTGCCAGCAGGACTAGCGGACAGTACGAGCAGTACTTC.

V and J are TRBV20-1 and TRBJ2-5, with D unclear. The end of the DNA aligns better with TRBJ2-7, so the J call may be wrong. CDR1 is DFQATT and CDR2 is SNEGSKA in the germline V gene (reference sequence). The CDR3 is made up of 12 amino acids. The CDR3 protein is CSASKLDYEQYF. The CDR3 DNA reads TGCAGTGCTAGTAAATTAGACTACGAGCAGTACTTC.

This clonotype was detected a few times. The genes are TRBV10-3 and TRBJ2-7, with D possibly TRBD2 on 6 matching bases. This CDR3 has 15 residues. V was clipped by 7 bases and J by 6 bases, with 22 bases between them. Germline-derived CDR1 and CDR2 are ENHRY and SYGVKD. CDR3 coding DNA: TGTGCCATCACCGAGGAGGGAGCTGGGTCTCGCGAGCAGTACTTC. This translates into CAITEEGAGSREQYF.

This clonotype appeared a few times. The chain joins TRBV19 to TRBJ1-1; D is ambiguous. Germline CDR1 and CDR2: LNHDA and SQIVND (reference sequence). This CDR3 is 13 amino acids long. V lost 6 bases and J 4 bases, leaving 12 bases between the germline ends. CDR3 in DNA: TGTGCCAGTAGCCGTACACCGAGCACTGAAGCTTTCTTT. Its translation is CASSRTPSTEAFF.

In its sample, this clonotype was seen a few times. The gene calls are TRBV12-3 or TRBV12-4 and TRBJ1-1, with 9 bases fitting TRBD1. The CDR3 is 16 residues long. With V trimmed by 6 bases and J by 1 base, 9 bases remained unmatched. CDR3 DNA: TGTGCCAGCAGAATTGGACAGGGGTGGACGAACACTGAAGCTTTCTTT. This sequence encodes CASRIGQGWTNTEAFF.

The chain has TRBV30 and TRBJ2-7; D remains ambiguous. The CDR3 is 12 residues long. V lost 0 bases to trimming and J lost 3 bases, with 6 bases between them. Germline-derived CDR1 and CDR2 are GTSNPN and SVGIG (reference sequence). CDR3 DNA: TGTGCCTGGAGTGTGGCCAACTACGAGCAGTACTTC. It codes for CAWSVANYEQYF.

This clonotype was seen only a few times. The chain has TRBV10-1 and TRBJ1-2, with a weak D call TRBD1 (5 bases). The CDR3 extends over 13 amino acids. Trimming pared 2 bases from V and 7 bases from J, leaving 11 bases between. The germline V gene has CDR1 WNHNN and CDR2 SYGVQD (reference sequence). CDR3 bases: TGCGCCAGCAGTGAGAGGGCAGGGCCTGGCTACACCTTC. Protein: CASSERAGPGYTF.

The V gene is TRBV5-1, the J gene TRBJ2-5; 10 positions agree with TRBD2. V dropped 1 base and J dropped 5; count of bases not matched to a gene: 2. Germline-derived CDR1 and CDR2 are SGHRS and YFSETQ. The CDR3 totals 14 residues. DNA for the CDR3: TGCGCCAGCAGCTTGCAGACTAGCGGGGAGACCCAGTACTTC. Translation gives CASSLQTSGETQYF.

This chain joins TRBV7-2 and TRBJ2-5; D unclear. CDR3 length equals 15 residues. Germline V gene lookup returns CDR1 SGHTA and CDR2 FQGNSA. V shed 0 bases and J shed 1 base, with 9 bases lying between them. The CDR3 DNA follows: TGTGCCAGCAGCTTAGCGGCCCTACCCCAAGAGACCCAGTACTTC. It translates to CASSLAALPQETQYF.

The chain uses TRBV4-1 and TRBJ1-5; weak D call: TRBD1 (5 bases). The V end was cut by 0 bases, the J end by 6 bases, with 15 bases between. CDR1 and CDR2 from the germline V gene are MGHRA and YSYEKL. The CDR3 totals 16 residues. CDR3 nucleotides: TGCGCCAGCAGCCAAGAGGGGGGATCCTTCACTCAGCCCCAGCATTTT. Protein product: CASSQEGGSFTQPQHF.

The V and J genes are TRBV29-1 and TRBJ2-5; 10 nucleotides match TRBD2. The V and J ends lost 7 bases and 4 bases, in that order; junction bases with no gene match: 6. The CDR3 totals 13 residues. Looked up from germline, CDR1 is SQVTM and CDR2 is ANQGSEA. Here the CDR3 reads CSASGLASETQYF. The CDR3 coding sequence is TGCAGCGCCTCGGGACTAGCGTCAGAGACCCAGTACTTC.

The chain recombines TRBV5-1 with TRBJ2-1; D might be TRBD1 or TRBD2, each matching 7 bases. The V end lost 6 bases, the J end lost 2 bases, and 12 bases lay between the germline ends. This CDR3 is 14 amino acids long. Germline assignment: CDR1 SGHRS and CDR2 YFSETQ. The DNA of the CDR3 is TGCGCCAGCACCCAGGGGGGGCCCTACAATGAGCAGTTCTTC. Residues: CASTQGGPYNEQFF.

The chain couples TRBV12-5 to TRBJ1-4; TRBD1 matches at 9 bases. V trimming: 4 bases; J trimming: 8 bases; junction bases outside the gene matches: 11. In germline, CDR1 is LGHNT, CDR2 FRNRAP. The CDR3 runs to 16 residues. The CDR3: CASGSHRTGAEEKLFF. CDR3 in DNA: TGTGCTAGTGGTTCGCACCGGACAGGGGCGGAGGAAAAACTGTTTTTT.

In this sample, this clonotype turned up a few times. The chain carries TRBV7-9 and TRBJ2-7; TRBD1 aligns across 9 bases. This CDR3 has 16 residues. The V and J ends lost 4 bases and 1 base, in that order; junction bases with no gene match: 8. Germline V gene lookup returns CDR1 SEHNR and CDR2 FQNEAQ (reference sequence). CDR3: CASSSTRDRVSYEQYV. CDR3 nucleotide sequence: TGTGCCAGCAGCTCCACCCGGGACAGGGTTTCCTACGAGCAGTACGTC.

The V call is TRBV10-3, the J call TRBJ1-2; 11 nucleotides align to TRBD1. J gave up 9 bases and V 6 bases, and 6 bases lay outside the gene matches. The CDR3 extends over 13 amino acids. The germline gives CDR1 ENHRY, CDR2 SYGVKD. The CDR3 sequence is CAISGTGGDRYTF. The DNA of the CDR3 is TGTGCCATCAGCGGGACAGGGGGTGATCGCTACACCTTC.

The V and J genes are TRBV29-1 and TRBJ1-2; D possibly corresponds to TRBD1 (5 bases). Trimming cost V 1 base and J 7 bases, with 16 bases left between them. The CDR3 has 14 residues. Germline lookup yields CDR1 SQVTM and CDR2 ANQGSEA. The CDR3 DNA follows: TGCAGCGTTGAAGGCTGGGGCCTTCAGGGTGGCTACACCTTC. It translates to CSVEGWGLQGGYTF.

The rearrangement uses TRBV10-3 and TRBJ1-6; D remains ambiguous. V gave up 6 bases and J gave up 7 bases, with 13 bases separating them. Germline V gene sequence: CDR1 ENHRY, CDR2 SYGVKD. There are 14 residues in the CDR3. The CDR3 DNA is TGTGCCATCAGAGACAACGCCAGGAATTCACCCCTCCACTTT. This encodes CAIRDNARNSPLHF.

This clonotype was observed a handful of times. Written as DNA, the CDR3 is TGCGCCAGCAGCCAGCCAACTAGAAAGGGGTACGAGCAGTACTTC. Translated, it gives CASSQPTRKGYEQYF. V gene TRBV4-1 combines with J gene TRBJ2-7, with D perhaps TRBD1 or TRBD2 (5 bases each). In germline, CDR1 is MGHRA, CDR2 YSYEKL. The CDR3 spans 15 residues. V was pared by 3 bases and J by 4 bases, with 16 bases between.

The gene calls are TRBV7-2 and TRBJ2-4; 9 bases align to TRBD2. J gave up 5 bases and V 2 bases, and 10 bases lay outside the gene matches. This CDR3 has 17 amino acids. Germline CDR1 is SGHTA and CDR2 is FQGNSA. CDR3 loop: CASSLIGGGALENIQYF. In DNA, the CDR3 is TGTGCCAGCAGCTTAATAGGCGGGGGGGCCCTCGAAAACATTCAGTACTTC.

J is TRBJ2-3 and V is TRBV7-8, with TRBD1 as a possible D gene (5 bases). Germline V lookup: CDR1 SGHVS, CDR2 FQNEAQ. CDR3 length: 15 residues. Trimming removed 0 bases at V and 5 bases at J, with 12 bases between. The CDR3 sequence is CASSLARRAGDTQYF. As DNA, the CDR3 is TGTGCCAGCAGCTTAGCGCGCAGGGCAGGAGATACGCAGTATTTT.

V usage is TRBV3-1 and J usage is TRBJ1-4; a weak D match, TRBD1 (5 bases). The V and J ends lost 7 bases and 4 bases respectively, with 13 bases between them. This CDR3 is built from 14 residues. Germline assignment: CDR1 LGHDT and CDR2 YNNKEL (reference sequence). CDR3 residues: CASTVRGVNEKLFF. As DNA, the CDR3 is TGTGCCAGCACGGTACGGGGCGTTAATGAAAAACTGTTTTTT.

As regards this clonotype: Since no conserved phenylalanine or tryptophan closes the CDR3, a read error is the likely cause. The chain links TRBV5-1 to TRBJ2-3; 12 bases match TRBD2. J was trimmed by 4 bases and V by 2 bases; bases with no gene match: 14. CDR1 is SGHRS, CDR2 YFSETQ, per germline. The CDR3 is 19 residues long. CDR3 residues: CASSFLAGGRFSPPDTQYL. DNA for the CDR3: TGCGCCAGCAGCTTTCTAGCGGGGGGGCGATTTTCCCCTCCAGATACGCAGTATTTA.